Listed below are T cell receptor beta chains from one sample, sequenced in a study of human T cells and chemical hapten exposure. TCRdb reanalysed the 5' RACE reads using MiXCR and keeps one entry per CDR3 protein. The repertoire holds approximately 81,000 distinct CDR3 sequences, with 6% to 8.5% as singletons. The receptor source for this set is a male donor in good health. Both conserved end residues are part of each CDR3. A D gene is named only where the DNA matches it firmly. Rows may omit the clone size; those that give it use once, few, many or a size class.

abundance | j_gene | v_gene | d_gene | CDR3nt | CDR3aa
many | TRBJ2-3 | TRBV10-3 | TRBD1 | TGTGCCATCAGTGAAACAGGGGGCTACACAGATACGCAGTATTTT | CAISETGGYTDTQYF
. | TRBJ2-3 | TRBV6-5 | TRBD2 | TGTGCCAGCAGTTTACTAGCGGGAGGTGTGGGAGGCACAGATACGCAGTATTTT | CASSLLAGGVGGTDTQYF
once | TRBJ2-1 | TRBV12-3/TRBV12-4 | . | TGTGCCAGCATCACAGGGAGTGGGTACAATGAGCAGTTCTTC | CASITGSGYNEQFF
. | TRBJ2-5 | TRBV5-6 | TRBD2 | TGTGCCAGCAACCCGATGGTGCAGCGGGGGGGAGAGACCCAGTACTTC | CASNPMVQRGGETQYF
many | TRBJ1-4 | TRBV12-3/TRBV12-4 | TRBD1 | TGTGCCAGCAGTTTCGGGGACAGAACTAATGAAAAACTGTTTTTT | CASSFGDRTNEKLFF
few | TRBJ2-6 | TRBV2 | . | TGTGCCAGCAGTGAAAGGCCTACCTCCCCTGGGGCCAACGTCCTGACTTTC | CASSERPTSPGANVLTF
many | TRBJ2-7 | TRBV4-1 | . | TGCGCCAGCAGCCTAAGCGGAACAGGAAGCTCCTACGAGCAGTACTTC | CASSLSGTGSSYEQYF
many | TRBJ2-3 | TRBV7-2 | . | TGTGCCAGCAGCTTAGTCGCCAAGAACACAGATACGCAGTATTTT | CASSLVAKNTDTQYF
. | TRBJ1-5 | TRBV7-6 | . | TGTGCCAGCAGCTTAGGTCGTGGCAAGCAGCCCCAGCATTTT | CASSLGRGKQPQHF
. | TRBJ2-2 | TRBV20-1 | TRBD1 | TGCAGTGCTACGGGACAGGGAGGGACCGGGGAGCTGTTTTTT | CSATGQGGTGELFF
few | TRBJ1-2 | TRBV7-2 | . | TGTGCCAGCAGCTCCTCCGACAGTCGCGCCTATGGCTACACCTTC | CASSSSDSRAYGYTF
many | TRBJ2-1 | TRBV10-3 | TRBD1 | TGTGCCATCACTACAGACAGGGGCCACAATGAGCAGTTCTTC | CAITTDRGHNEQFF
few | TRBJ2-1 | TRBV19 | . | TGTGCCAGTAGTAAGGGGCAGGGGAGGATTTTTGGTGAGCAGTTCTTC | CASSKGQGRIFGEQFF
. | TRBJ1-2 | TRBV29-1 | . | TGCAGCGTTCCCAGGGGTTCACCCTATGGCGACACCTTC | CSVPRGSPYGDTF
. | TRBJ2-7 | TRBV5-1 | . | TGCGCCAGCAGCTCCCGAACCAGGGGTTTCGACGAGCAGTACTTC | CASSSRTRGFDEQYF
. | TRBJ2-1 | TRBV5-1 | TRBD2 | TGCGCCAGCAGCTTGGGGCTAGCGGGAGTCCACAATGAGCAGTTCTTC | CASSLGLAGVHNEQFF
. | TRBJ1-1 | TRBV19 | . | TGTGCCAGTAGTACTTCCTTGCGCACTGAAGCTTTCTTT | CASSTSLRTEAFF
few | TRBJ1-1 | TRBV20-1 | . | TGCAGTGCTGTAGTACCTAGGACTGAAGCTTTCTTT | CSAVVPRTEAFF
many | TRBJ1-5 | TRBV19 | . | TGTGCCAGTAGTATAGAGGCCGCGCTACCTCAGCCCCAGCATTTT | CASSIEAALPQPQHF
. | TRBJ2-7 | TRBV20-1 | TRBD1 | TGCAGTGCTAGAGTTTTGACAGGGCGTGCCTACGAGCAGTACTTC | CSARVLTGRAYEQYF
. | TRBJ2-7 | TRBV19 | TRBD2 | TGTGCCAGTAGTGGGACTAGCTCCAGACTCCCTCCCTACGAGCAGTACTTC | CASSGTSSRLPPYEQYF
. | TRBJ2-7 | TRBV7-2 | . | TGTGCCAGCAGCTACGTACATCAGCAGTACTTC | CASSYVHQQYF
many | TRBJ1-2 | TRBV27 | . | TGTGCCAGCAGTTTGGGGCGTGGGGACTATGGCTACACCTTC | CASSLGRGDYGYTF
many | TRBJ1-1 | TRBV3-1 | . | TGTGCCAGCAGCCACAGGGCTAACACTGAAGCTTTCTTT | CASSHRANTEAFF
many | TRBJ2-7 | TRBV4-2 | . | TGTGCCAGCAGCCAAGCTCGGGACTCTTCCTACGAGCAGTACTTC | CASSQARDSSYEQYF
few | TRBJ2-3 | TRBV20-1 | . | TGCAGTGCACCAGACCTAGTTGCAGATACGCAGTATTTT | CSAPDLVADTQYF
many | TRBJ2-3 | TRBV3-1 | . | TGTGCCAGCAGCCAAGCCGGATACGCAGATACGCAGTATTTT | CASSQAGYADTQYF
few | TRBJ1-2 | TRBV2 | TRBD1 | TGTGCCAGCAGCAGGGACAGGCGAGATGGCTACACCTTC | CASSRDRRDGYTF
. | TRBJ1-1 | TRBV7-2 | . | TGTGCCAGCAGCTTAGATGAGGGTGTGAACACTGAAGCTTTCTTT | CASSLDEGVNTEAFF
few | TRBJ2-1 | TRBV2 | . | TGTGCCAGCAGGAGGGTCAATGAGCAGTTCTTC | CASRRVNEQFF
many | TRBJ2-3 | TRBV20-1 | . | TGCAGTGCTAGAGATCCCAGCGGCTCCACAGATACGCAGTATTTT | CSARDPSGSTDTQYF